Below are 25 T cell receptor beta chains sequenced from a single sample in a study of CD8 T cells in ankylosing spondylitis. TCRdb passed the 5' RACE reads through MiXCR, listing each CDR3 protein once. The sample consists of roughly 160,000 distinct CDR3 sequences, approximately 9.9% of them appearing once. Sequencing used blood, either unsorted or a sorted T cell fraction (not recorded which). The receptors derive from a female donor with ankylosing spondylitis or in good health (not recorded which).

This clonotype showed up many times. V is TRBV11-2 and J is TRBJ2-1, with unresolved D. V was cut by 5 bases and J by 8 bases, with 7 bases left in between. Germline lookup yields CDR1 SGHAT and CDR2 FQNNGV. CDR3 length: 11 amino acids. The DNA for the CDR3 is TGTGCCAGCAGCCGCACGCATGAGCAGTTCTTC. Translation gives CASSRTHEQFF.

The rearrangement joins TRBV7-2 to TRBJ1-5; D possibly corresponds to TRBD1 (5 bases). V was clipped by 2 bases and J by 4 bases, with 12 bases between them. CDR3 length: 15 residues. Germline V gene data show CDR1 as SGHTA and CDR2 as FQGNSA. In DNA form, the CDR3 reads TGTGCCAGCAGCTTATTTTGGGACGGGAATCAGCCCCAGCATTTT. This codes for CASSLFWDGNQPQHF.

This clonotype has ten or more counts. This chain joins TRBV20-1 and TRBJ2-7; D unresolved. The V end was cut by 3 bases, the J end by 3 bases, with 12 bases between. The germline gives CDR1 DFQATT, CDR2 SNEGSKA (reference sequence). The CDR3 runs 13 residues. CDR3 region: CSASLPDYYEQYF. CDR3 nucleotide sequence: TGCAGTGCTAGCCTCCCCGATTACTACGAGCAGTACTTC.

J is TRBJ2-7 and V is TRBV12-3 or TRBV12-4; TRBD2 matches 7 bases. The CDR3 is 13 residues long. V shed 8 bases and J 5 bases; nucleotides not matched to a gene: 9. In DNA form, the CDR3 reads TGTGCCAGCGGCGCGGGAGAGGTCGACGAGCAGTACTTC. Translation gives CASGAGEVDEQYF.

In its sample, this clonotype was seen a few times. The CDR3 reads CASSISSGRACEQYF. The DNA of the CDR3 is TGTGCCAGTAGTATCTCTAGCGGGAGGGCTTGTGAGCAGTACTTC. The genes are TRBV19 and TRBJ2-7, with 12 bases lining up with TRBD2. The ends lost 3 bases at V and 7 bases at J; junction bases unmatched: 7. The germline CDR1 and CDR2 sequences are LNHDA and SQIVND (reference sequence). The CDR3 runs 15 residues.

This sequence joins TRBV19 and TRBJ1-1, with D unresolved. V dropped 3 bases and J dropped 4 bases, with 9 bases sitting between them. Germline loops: CDR1 LNHDA, CDR2 SQIVND (reference sequence). The length of the CDR3 is 13 residues. Here the CDR3 DNA reads TGTGCCAGTAGTATGGTCCCCACCACTGAAGCTTTCTTT. This gives the protein CASSMVPTTEAFF.

V gene TRBV7-9 combines with J gene TRBJ2-7; the D gene is possibly TRBD2 (5 bases). The germline V gene encodes CDR1 SEHNR and CDR2 FQNEAQ (reference sequence). With 1 base removed from V and 3 bases from J, the gap between germline ends came to 16 bases. CDR3 length: 16 residues. CDR3 bases: TGTGCCAGCAGCTTAGGCCCGGGGAACCTCAACTACGAGCAGTACTTC. Translation gives CASSLGPGNLNYEQYF.

This clonotype appeared a few times. CDR3 DNA sequence: TGCGCCAGCAGCCAAGATCCTGGGACTAGCGGGTACGAGCAGTACTTC. Residues: CASSQDPGTSGYEQYF. The J gene is TRBJ2-7, the V gene TRBV4-1; 12 bases align to TRBD2. Germline V CDR1 and CDR2: MGHRA, YSYEKL. There are 16 residues in the CDR3. The V segment lost 0 bases and the J segment 4 bases; nucleotides outside the gene matches: 4.

The rearrangement joins TRBV20-1 to TRBJ2-1, with 7 bases that match TRBD2. The CDR3 has 15 residues. Per germline, CDR1 DFQATT and CDR2 SNEGSKA (reference sequence). The V gene end was trimmed by 0 bases and the J gene end by 4 bases; junction bases not matched to a gene: 6. In DNA, the CDR3 is TGCAGTGCTAGAGATGAGGGACTACTATACAATGAGCAGTTCTTC. Translation: CSARDEGLLYNEQFF.

This clonotype showed up many times. The V call is TRBV5-6, the J call TRBJ2-7; D not certain. Germline V gene lookup returns CDR1 SGHDT and CDR2 YYEEEE. With 2 bases removed from V and 2 bases from J, the gap between germline ends came to 8 bases. The CDR3 spans 13 residues. CDR3 sequence (DNA): TGTGCCAGCAGCTTAGGCAGAACCTACGAGCAGTACTTC. Protein: CASSLGRTYEQYF.

This clonotype showed up just a few times. V and J are TRBV5-5 and TRBJ2-1, with 7 bases matching TRBD2. Germline V lookup: CDR1 SGHKS, CDR2 YYEKEE (reference sequence). The CDR3 loop spans 14 amino acids. The V segment lost 5 bases and the J segment 9 bases; nucleotides outside the gene matches: 11. The chain's CDR3 is CASSWGAGGGEQFF. CDR3 in DNA: TGTGCCAGCAGTTGGGGTGCGGGCGGGGGTGAGCAGTTCTTC.

This clonotype came up many times. The genes are TRBV29-1 and TRBJ2-2, with D tentatively TRBD1 (6 bases). V lost 7 bases and J lost 4, with 13 bases in between. The germline V gene encodes CDR1 SQVTM and CDR2 ANQGSEA. The CDR3 contains 13 residues. In DNA, the CDR3 is TGCAGCGGGGGACAAGCCTCCACCGGGGAGCTGTTTTTT. It codes for CSGGQASTGELFF.

The chain couples TRBV10-2 to TRBJ1-5; D is uncertain. Trimming stripped 5 bases from V and 0 bases from J, with 8 bases between. The CDR3 totals 14 residues. Germline V gives CDR1 WSHSY, CDR2 SAAADI. CDR3 DNA sequence: TGCGCCAGCAGTAAAGTCTATAGCAATCAGCCCCAGCATTTT. This codes for CASSKVYSNQPQHF.

A few counts support this clonotype. The V and J genes are TRBV30 and TRBJ2-1, with D tentatively TRBD1 or TRBD2 (5 bases each). This CDR3 is 14 amino acids long. The germline V gene encodes CDR1 GTSNPN and CDR2 SVGIG (reference sequence). The V end was cut by 3 bases, the J end by 8 bases, with 17 bases between. The CDR3 DNA follows: TGTGCCTGGAGGGGACCGGAGGAAGACGATGAGCAGTTCTTC. This codes for CAWRGPEEDDEQFF. Full variable domain (outside the CDR3, taken from reference TRBV30 and TRBJ2-1): SQTIHQWPATLVQPVGSPLSLECTVEGTSNPNLYWYRQAAGRGLQLLFYSVGIGQISSEVPQNLSASRPQDRQFILSSKKLLLSDSGFYLCAWRGPEEDDEQFFGPGTRLTVL.

The V and J genes are TRBV7-2 and TRBJ2-7; D call uncertain. The CDR3 is made up of 12 amino acids. V was clipped by 1 base and J by 9 bases, with 10 bases between them. Germline-derived CDR1 and CDR2 are SGHTA and FQGNSA. For the CDR3, the DNA is TGTGCCAGCAGCTTAGTCGAGCGCGTGCAGTACTTC. Translated: CASSLVERVQYF.

The table lists this clonotype with many counts. V is TRBV12-3 or TRBV12-4 and J is TRBJ1-1; D is uncertain. The V end lost 6 bases, the J end lost 1 base, and 3 bases lay between the germline ends. CDR3 size: 11 residues. This CDR3 reads CASSENTEAFF. CDR3 nucleotide sequence: TGTGCCAGCAGCGAGAACACTGAAGCTTTCTTT.

The rearrangement uses TRBV28 and TRBJ2-3; 11 bases map to TRBD2. The CDR3 sequence is 18 residues long. Per the germline V gene, CDR1 is MDHEN and CDR2 is SYDVKM. With 7 bases clipped from V and 0 bases from J, the junction kept 12 bases outside the gene matches. The CDR3 spells CASMALAGGGRSTDTQYF. The CDR3, as DNA: TGTGCCAGCATGGCTCTAGCGGGAGGAGGTCGGAGCACAGATACGCAGTATTTT.

This clonotype was seen more than once but under ten times. The CDR3 here is CSARDQVRGNTGELFF. In DNA, the CDR3 is TGCAGTGCTAGAGACCAAGTCAGGGGGAACACCGGGGAGCTGTTTTTT. V usage is TRBV20-1 and J usage is TRBJ2-2; a weak D match, TRBD1 (6 bases). The V end lost 0 bases, the J end lost 1 base, and 12 bases lay between the germline ends. Germline V gives CDR1 DFQATT, CDR2 SNEGSKA (reference sequence). There are 16 residues in the CDR3.

The CDR3 is CASSIRGATEAFF. The DNA for the CDR3 is TGTGCCAGTAGTATAAGAGGGGCTACTGAAGCTTTCTTT. This chain links TRBV19 with TRBJ1-1; D is perhaps TRBD1 (5 bases). V lost 2 bases and J lost 5, with 9 bases in between. The CDR3 is 13 amino acids. Per germline, CDR1 LNHDA and CDR2 SQIVND (reference sequence).

In this sample, this clonotype turned up a few times. The chain joins TRBV7-8 to TRBJ1-1, with a tentative D call TRBD1 (6 bases). V lost 4 bases to trimming and J lost 4 bases, with 13 bases between them. Germline values: CDR1 SGHVS, CDR2 FQNEAQ. This CDR3 comprises 14 residues. For the CDR3, the DNA is TGTGCCAGCAGCTCTATTTCCAGGGGCACTGAAGCTTTCTTT. Its translation: CASSSISRGTEAFF. Supplemented by reference TRBV7-8 and TRBJ1-1, the full variable domain reads GAGVSQSPRYKVAKRGQDVALRCDPISGHVSLFWYQQALGQGPEFLTYFQNEAQLDKSGLPSDRFFAERPEGSVSTLKIQRTQQEDSAVYLCASSSISRGTEAFFGQGTRLTVV.

The V gene is TRBV4-1, the J gene TRBJ2-7; weak D call: TRBD2 (5 bases). Germline V gives CDR1 MGHRA, CDR2 YSYEKL. The germline V and J ends were trimmed by 0 bases and 6 bases, with 12 bases remaining between them. The CDR3 consists of 14 residues. CDR3 in DNA: TGCGCCAGCAGCCAAGAGAGGCCGGGGATCGAGCAGTACTTC. This translates into CASSQERPGIEQYF.

The V gene is TRBV20-1, the J gene TRBJ2-1, with 7 bases lining up with TRBD1. V shed 4 bases and J 8 bases; nucleotides not matched to a gene: 11. The CDR3 runs 14 residues. Germline lookup yields CDR1 DFQATT and CDR2 SNEGSKA (reference sequence). The CDR3 DNA reads TGCAGTGCTACTCCGGGACAGAGGTACGATGAGCAGTTCTTC. Its protein is CSATPGQRYDEQFF.

This clonotype was observed a handful of times. The gene calls are TRBV7-9 and TRBJ2-7, with D perhaps TRBD2 (5 bases). V was pared by 5 bases and J by 2 bases, with 19 bases between. Per the germline V gene, CDR1 is SEHNR and CDR2 is FQNEAQ (reference sequence). This CDR3 spans 16 amino acids. CDR3 amino acids: CASSPVYGEGPYEQYF. The CDR3 nucleotides read TGTGCCAGCAGCCCGGTGTACGGAGAGGGCCCCTACGAGCAGTACTTC.

V is TRBV7-2 and J is TRBJ1-2; 8 positions agree with TRBD1. The V segment lost 5 bases and the J segment 5 bases; nucleotides outside the gene matches: 10. Germline V CDR1 and CDR2: SGHTA, FQGNSA. The CDR3 is 15 amino acids. In DNA form, the CDR3 reads TGTGCCAGCAGCGCGGACAGGGCCCTCTGGTATGGCTACACCTTC. Amino acid sequence: CASSADRALWYGYTF.

This clonotype was counted between two and nine times. This chain connects TRBV12-3 or TRBV12-4 to TRBJ1-4; D not certain. V was cut by 9 bases and J by 8 bases, with 4 bases left in between. CDR3 length: 9 residues. The CDR3 DNA reads as TGTGCCAGAAGGGAAAAACTGTTTTTT. Its translation is CARREKLFF.